This T cell receptor beta chain stems from a study of cytomegalovirus exposure and HLA in healthy donors. Study context: A later analysis reported the same platform for the roughly 110 validation repertoires and the roughly 670 first-cohort repertoires. Study-level findings and limits: High sensitivity and specificity were reportedly achieved when the classifier diagnosed cytomegalovirus status.

Worth noting for this clone: Its specificity is not known.

Profiling relied on immunoSEQ multiplex PCR, and the TCRdb table lists in-frame clones only, not all of them. The sample consists of 100,000 to 150,000 clones, about 90% of them appearing once. The donors were part of the validation cohort, which consisted of some 120 subjects and was separate from the first cohort of several hundred subjects. Germline V lookup: CDR1 SGHKS, CDR2 YYEKEE (reference sequence). This CDR3 is 15 amino acids long. V trimming: 0 bases; J trimming: 6 bases; junction bases outside the gene matches: 3. Material for sequencing was PBMCs. This receptor was identified in a man between 25 and 39 years old in good health and CMV-seronegative. The J gene is TRBJ1-6, the V gene TRBV5-5; TRBD1 matches 7 bases. CDR3 nucleotide sequence: TGTGCCAGCAGCTTGGAGTCAGGGGGTAATTCACCCCTCCACTTT. This sequence encodes CASSLESGGNSPLHF.